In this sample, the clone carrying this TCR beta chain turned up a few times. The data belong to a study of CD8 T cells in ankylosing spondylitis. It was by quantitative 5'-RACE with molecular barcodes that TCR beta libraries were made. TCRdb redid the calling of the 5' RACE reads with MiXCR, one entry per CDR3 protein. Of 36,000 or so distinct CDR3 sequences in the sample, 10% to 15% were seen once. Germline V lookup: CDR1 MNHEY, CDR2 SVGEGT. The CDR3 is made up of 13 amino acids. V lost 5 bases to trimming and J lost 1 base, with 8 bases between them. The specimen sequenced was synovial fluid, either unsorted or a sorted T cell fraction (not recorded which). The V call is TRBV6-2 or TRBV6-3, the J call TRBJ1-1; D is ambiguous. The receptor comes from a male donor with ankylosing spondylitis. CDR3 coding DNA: TGTGCCAGCAGTATGTACCGGAACACTGAAGCTTTCTTT. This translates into CASSMYRNTEAFF.